These 31 T cell receptor beta chains were sequenced from one sample in a study of beta chain features in type 1 diabetes. Expressed TCRB transcripts were sequenced because the entire RNA isolate underwent reverse transcription. Repertoires were generated with immunoSEQ multiplex PCR, while TCRdb's copy carries only in-frame clones and drops some. The sample lists roughly 260,000 clones, roughly 22% occurring once. These receptors lack a known antigen. Study-wide results and limits: Shortening that was moderate but significant affected the TCRB CDR3s of Type 1 diabetes patients in all four CD4+ subsets.

Source material: naive CD4+ T cells from blood. The receptors stem from a woman between 35 and 50 years old with type 1 diabetes.

The V and J genes are TRBV28 and TRBJ2-1; 11 bases match TRBD2. V trimming: 6 bases; J trimming: 7 bases; junction bases outside the gene matches: 5. This CDR3 comprises 14 residues. Germline lookup yields CDR1 MDHEN and CDR2 SYDVKM. DNA of the CDR3: TGTGCCAGCAGAAGCGGGACTAGCGGAAATGAGCAGTTCTTC. Translation: CASRSGTSGNEQFF.

This chain links TRBV28 with TRBJ1-1; no definite D call. The germline CDR1 and CDR2 sequences are MDHEN and SYDVKM. V was pared by 2 bases and J by 5 bases, with 15 bases between. The CDR3 runs to 15 residues. CDR3 loop: CASSLRGFFGTEAFF. Here the CDR3 DNA reads TGTGCCAGCAGTTTAAGAGGGTTCTTCGGGACTGAAGCTTTCTTT.

In its sample, this clone was seen a few times. The V and J genes are TRBV28 and TRBJ2-5; D gene unclear. CDR1 and CDR2 from the germline V gene are MDHEN and SYDVKM. V lost 5 bases and J 2 bases, leaving 15 bases between the germline ends. CDR3 length equals 15 residues. CDR3 sequence (DNA): TGTGCCAGCAGTACTCCCGGGTCCATTCAAGAGACCCAGTACTTC. Amino acids: CASSTPGSIQETQYF.

The chain links TRBV18 to TRBJ2-3; D uncertain. V gave up 3 bases and J gave up 5 bases, with 12 bases separating them. The germline CDR1 and CDR2 sequences are KGHSH and LQKENI. This CDR3 is 14 amino acids long. The CDR3 DNA reads as TGTGCCAGCTCACCCGATCAGTGGCAAGATACGCAGTATTTT. This codes for CASSPDQWQDTQYF.

V usage is TRBV4-2 and J usage is TRBJ1-2; 7 nucleotides agree with TRBD1. V lost 3 bases to trimming and J lost 4 bases; unmatched junction nucleotides: 11. Germline CDR1 reads LGHNA; CDR2 reads YNFKEQ. This CDR3 region has 16 residues. CDR3 amino acids: CASSHSRGTVTYGYTF. CDR3 in DNA: TGTGCCAGCAGCCATTCAAGAGGGACAGTTACCTATGGCTACACCTTC.

The chain has TRBV4-2 and TRBJ2-5; 8 nucleotides line up with TRBD2. V gave up 0 bases and J gave up 5 bases; unmatched junction bases: 8. This CDR3 comprises 16 residues. Germline loops: CDR1 LGHNA, CDR2 YNFKEQ. The CDR3 DNA sequence: TGTGCCAGCAGCCAAGATGATACGGGGGGGCGGGAGACCCAGTACTTC. Its translation is CASSQDDTGGRETQYF.

Only a few counts were recorded for this clone. The genes are TRBV6-6 and TRBJ2-1, with 8 nucleotides matching TRBD1. This CDR3 is 14 amino acids long. The J segment lost 4 bases and the V segment lost 8 bases, leaving 7 bases of the junction unmatched. Germline CDR1 reads MNHNY; CDR2 reads SVGAGI (reference sequence). In DNA, the CDR3 is TGTGCCAGCCAGACAGGGGAGGTATACAATGAGCAGTTCTTC. It translates to CASQTGEVYNEQFF.

The CDR3 DNA reads as TGTGCCACTGGGACAATCACTGAAGCTTTCTTT. Translation gives CATGTITEAFF. The V gene is TRBV10-3, the J gene TRBJ1-1; a weak D match, TRBD1 (6 bases). V lost 10 bases and J lost 4, with 10 bases in between. The length of the CDR3 is 11 residues. Germline loops: CDR1 ENHRY, CDR2 SYGVKD.

This clone was seen a few times. CDR3 sequence reads: CASSPGGAGQPQHF. The CDR3 DNA reads TGTGCCAGCTCACCAGGCGGGGCGGGTCAGCCCCAGCATTTT. The chain recombines TRBV18 with TRBJ1-5; D perhaps matches TRBD1 (5 bases). The CDR3 runs 14 residues. Per the germline V gene, CDR1 is KGHSH and CDR2 is LQKENI. V gave up 2 bases and J gave up 6 bases, with 11 bases separating them.

V is TRBV6-5 and J is TRBJ1-6; D is perhaps TRBD1 (6 bases). Per the germline V gene, CDR1 is MNHEY and CDR2 is SVGAGI. The CDR3 is 15 amino acids. The V end lost 7 bases, the J end lost 1 base, and 11 bases lay between the germline ends. CDR3 bases: TGTGCCAGCAAGAAGGGACAATCCTATAATTCACCCCTCCACTTT. Protein sequence: CASKKGQSYNSPLHF.

This chain links TRBV9 with TRBJ1-2, with D unresolved. Trimming stripped 4 bases from V and 8 bases from J, with 15 bases between. Germline-derived CDR1 and CDR2 are SGDLS and YYNGEE. This CDR3 has 13 residues. CDR3 nucleotides: TGTGCCAGCAGCCCCGGCGGGCTACGGGGCTACACCTTC. Its translation is CASSPGGLRGYTF.

This clone occurred a few times. The chain uses TRBV7-3 and TRBJ1-5; D gene uncertain. CDR1 and CDR2 (germline): SGHTA, FQGTGA. This CDR3 contains 13 residues. V was pared by 5 bases and J by 5 bases, with 10 bases between. The CDR3 nucleotides are TGTGCCAGCAGCCCTGGGCGGGATCAGCCCCAGCATTTT. It codes for CASSPGRDQPQHF.

V usage is TRBV30 and J usage is TRBJ2-3; 11 bases are shared with TRBD1. Trimming removed 1 base from V and 13 bases from J; junction bases left unmatched: 7. CDR1 GTSNPN and CDR2 SVGIG come from the germline V gene (reference sequence). The CDR3 is 13 amino acids. The DNA for the CDR3 is TGTGCCTGGAGTGCCTTGGGACAGGGGGGCGAGTATTTT. It translates to CAWSALGQGGEYF.

The table lists this clone with a few counts. The V call is TRBV5-1, the J call TRBJ2-1; TRBD1 aligns across 8 bases. There are 15 residues in the CDR3. Germline CDR1 and CDR2: SGHRS and YFSETQ. Trimming cost V 4 bases and J 7 bases; bases outside gene matches: 10. The CDR3 DNA sequence: TGCGCCAGCAGCCCGACAGGGGAGATTTCGAATGAGCAGTTCTTC. This translates into CASSPTGEISNEQFF.

This clone was seen a handful of times. This chain connects TRBV20-1 to TRBJ1-1, with D unclear. V shed 3 bases and J shed 1 base, with 3 bases lying between them. Germline CDR1 and CDR2: DFQATT and SNEGSKA (reference sequence). CDR3 length: 11 amino acids. CDR3 in DNA: TGCAGTGCTAGGGCGAACACTGAAGCTTTCTTT. Its protein product is CSARANTEAFF.

This rearrangement joins TRBV7-3 to TRBJ2-1; TRBD2 agrees at 7 bases. The CDR3 sequence is 14 residues long. Germline V gene sequence: CDR1 SGHTA, CDR2 FQGTGA. V gave up 5 bases and J gave up 6 bases; unmatched junction bases: 7. CDR3 protein: CASSLPGTINEQFF. The CDR3 DNA is TGTGCCAGCAGCCTCCCCGGGACTATCAATGAGCAGTTCTTC. Based on the CDR3 plus reference TRBV7-3 and TRBJ2-1, the full variable domain is GAGVSQTPSNKVTEKGKYVELRCDPISGHTALYWYRQSLGQGPEFLIYFQGTGAADDSGLPNDRFFAVRPEGSVSTLKIQRTERGDSAVYLCASSLPGTINEQFFGPGTRLTVL.

This clone appeared a few times. The gene calls are TRBV2 and TRBJ2-1, with D hard to call. Germline V lookup: CDR1 SNHLY, CDR2 FYNNEI. V shed 5 bases and J shed 6 bases, with 8 bases lying between them. The length of the CDR3 is 12 residues. CDR3 loop: CASSRQINEQFF. CDR3 coding DNA: TGTGCCAGCAGTAGACAAATCAATGAGCAGTTCTTC.

This clone was counted only a few times. This rearrangement joins TRBV2 to TRBJ2-1; TRBD1 agrees at 7 bases. The CDR3 extends over 11 amino acids. Germline values: CDR1 SNHLY, CDR2 FYNNEI. Trimming removed 7 bases from V and 13 bases from J; junction bases left unmatched: 7. CDR3 in amino acids: CASTQTGYQFF. The CDR3 DNA follows: TGTGCCAGCACCCAGACAGGGTACCAGTTCTTC.

The chain employs TRBV19 and TRBJ2-5, with TRBD2 matching 8 bases. The CDR3 length is 15 residues. The germline V gene encodes CDR1 LNHDA and CDR2 SQIVND (reference sequence). Unmatched junction bases numbered 9, after V lost 5 bases and J lost 4 bases. The DNA of the CDR3 is TGTGCCAGTAGTGTCTCCTCCGCGGGGGGAGAGACCCAGTACTTC. Amino acids: CASSVSSAGGETQYF.

The chain couples TRBV28 to TRBJ2-7; TRBD1 might be the D (5 bases). The CDR3 is 11 residues long. CDR1 and CDR2 (germline): MDHEN, SYDVKM. The V end was cut by 4 bases, the J end by 12 bases, with 13 bases between. CDR3 residues: CASSSQGRLYF. As DNA, the CDR3 is TGTGCCAGCAGTTCTCAGGGAAGGTTGTACTTC.

This clone came up a few times. This rearrangement joins TRBV5-1 to TRBJ2-1, with 10 bases fitting TRBD1. The CDR3 has 15 amino acids. Germline CDR1 SGHRS, CDR2 YFSETQ. The trim removed 0 bases at V and 8 bases at J, leaving 5 bases unmatched. The CDR3 bases are TGCGCCAGCAGCTTGGCCGGGACAGGGGCCGATGAGCAGTTCTTC. Its protein product is CASSLAGTGADEQFF.

V is TRBV4-1 and J is TRBJ2-3; a possible D gene is TRBD2 (7 bases). The germline CDR1 and CDR2 sequences are MGHRA and YSYEKL. CDR3 length: 15 amino acids. V lost 3 bases and J lost 3, with 13 bases in between. As DNA, the CDR3 is TGCGCCAGCAGCCATTCTGGGGGGGCAACAGATACGCAGTATTTT. It encodes CASSHSGGATDTQYF.

The chain couples TRBV19 to TRBJ1-2, with D possibly matching TRBD1 (5 bases). In germline, CDR1 is LNHDA, CDR2 SQIVND (reference sequence). There are 13 residues in the CDR3. Trimming pared 4 bases from V and 6 bases from J, leaving 12 bases between. CDR3 protein: CASSSWGADGYTF. The CDR3 DNA sequence: TGTGCCAGTAGTAGTTGGGGCGCGGATGGCTACACCTTC.

This clone has only a few counts. This chain uses TRBV12-5 with TRBJ2-3; D call uncertain. Deletions cut 0 bases from V and 6 bases from J, with 7 bases between. This CDR3 has 13 residues. CDR1 is LGHNT and CDR2 is FRNRAP in the germline V gene. This CDR3 reads CASGLVGGDTQYF. As DNA, the CDR3 is TGTGCTAGTGGTTTGGTTGGCGGTGATACGCAGTATTTT. The variable domain in full, completed from reference TRBV12-5 and TRBJ2-3, reads DARVTQTPRHKVTEMGQEVTMRCQPILGHNTVFWYRQTMMQGLELLAYFRNRAPLDDSGMPKDRFSAEMPDATLATLKIQPSEPRDSAVYFCASGLVGGDTQYFGPGTRLTVL.

The chain uses TRBV7-9 and TRBJ2-1, with D unresolved. The germline V gene encodes CDR1 SEHNR and CDR2 FQNEAQ (reference sequence). Trimming pared 4 bases from V and 2 bases from J, leaving 9 bases between. The CDR3 consists of 14 residues. CDR3 coding DNA: TGTGCCAGCAGCTCCTCTGAGACCTACAATGAGCAGTTCTTC. This translates into CASSSSETYNEQFF. The complete variable domain, with remaining parts taken from reference TRBV7-9 and TRBJ2-1, reads DTGVSQNPRHKITKRGQNVTFRCDPISEHNRLYWYRQTLGQGPEFLTYFQNEAQLEKSRLLSDRFSAERPKGSFSTLEIQRTEQGDSAMYLCASSSSETYNEQFFGPGTRLTVL.

With regard to this clone: This sample includes further DNA sequences coding for the same CDR3. This rearrangement joins TRBV7-3 to TRBJ1-1; 7 bases agree with TRBD1. Germline V gene data show CDR1 as SGHTA and CDR2 as FQGTGA. This CDR3 spans 13 amino acids. V lost 4 bases and J lost 5; bases outside the gene matches: 4. The CDR3 sequence: CASSSDRETEAFF. As DNA, the CDR3 is TGTGCCAGCAGCTCCGACAGGGAGACTGAAGCTTTCTTT.

J is TRBJ2-5 and V is TRBV19, with D maybe TRBD1 (5 bases). Germline V gene sequence: CDR1 LNHDA, CDR2 SQIVND (reference sequence). Trimming removed 1 base at V and 3 bases at J, with 9 bases between. This CDR3 comprises 14 residues. Here the CDR3 reads CASSIAAREETQYF. Here the CDR3 DNA reads TGTGCCAGTAGTATAGCGGCCAGGGAAGAGACCCAGTACTTC.

This clone showed up just a few times. V usage is TRBV7-2 and J usage is TRBJ1-2, with 8 bases matching TRBD1. Germline CDR1 and CDR2: SGHTA and FQGNSA. Trimming at V came to 4 bases and at J to 3 bases, leaving 4 bases not matched to a gene. The CDR3 contains 14 residues. CDR3 sequence: CASSSQGVDYGYTF. CDR3 nucleotide sequence: TGTGCCAGCAGCTCACAGGGGGTGGACTATGGCTACACCTTC. The variable domain in full, with the rest retrieved from reference TRBV7-2 and TRBJ1-2, is GAGVSQSPSNKVTEKGKDVELRCDPISGHTALYWYRQSLGQGLEFLIYFQGNSAPDKSGLPSDRFSAERTGGSVSTLTIQRTQQEDSAVYLCASSSQGVDYGYTFGSGTRLTVV.

A remark on this clone: The identical CDR3 is also encoded by other nucleotide sequences in the sample. V is TRBV9 and J is TRBJ2-5, with TRBD2 identical over 8 bases. Germline assignment: CDR1 SGDLS and CDR2 YYNGEE. V dropped 3 bases and J dropped 5; count of bases not matched to a gene: 6. The CDR3 consists of 14 residues. In DNA, the CDR3 is TGTGCCAGCAGCGCCTCGGGGGGGCGTGAGACCCAGTACTTC. Its protein is CASSASGGRETQYF.

The rearrangement joins TRBV29-1 to TRBJ2-7, with TRBD2 matching over 8 bases. The V and J ends lost 2 bases and 0 bases, in that order; junction bases with no gene match: 3. CDR3 length equals 14 residues. CDR1 and CDR2 (germline): SQVTM, ANQGSEA. For the CDR3, the DNA is TGCAGCGTTGAAACTAGCGGCCCCTCCTACGAGCAGTACTTC. This gives the protein CSVETSGPSYEQYF.

This clone was picked up a small number of times. The same CDR3 arises from other DNA sequences in this sample as well. The rearrangement joins TRBV18 to TRBJ1-2, with 9 bases matching TRBD1. Unmatched junction bases numbered 5, after V lost 3 bases and J lost 3 bases. The CDR3 is made up of 15 amino acids. From germline, CDR1 is KGHSH and CDR2 LQKENI. CDR3 sequence reads: CASSPRQGGDYGYTF. The DNA for the CDR3 is TGTGCCAGCTCACCCCGACAGGGGGGCGACTATGGCTACACCTTC.